This TCR beta chain emerged from a study of neurological immune-mediated disorders. The table lists this clonotype with many counts. The junction departs from germline at one end; a sequencing error may be responsible. TCRdb fed the 5' RACE reads into MiXCR, producing one record per CDR3 protein. The sample holds some 70,000 distinct CDR3 sequences; 4.5% to 5.5% are singletons and the top ten take 6.5% to 7.5%. Germline CDR1 reads DFQATT; CDR2 reads SNEGSKA (reference sequence). This CDR3 has 12 amino acids. V usage is TRBV20-1 and J usage is TRBJ1-5, with 9 positions matching TRBD1. This clonotype was sampled from a man aged 25-40 years with multiple sclerosis. Sequenced: PBMCs. CDR3 bases: TGCAGTGCTATTGGACAGGGGCAGCCCCAGAATTTT. Its protein is CSAIGQGQPQNF.